This entry describes one TCR beta chain. The record originates from a study of blood T cell repertoires in COVID-19. Study overall: Specimens from acute and convalescent COVID-19 originated in the United States, Italy and Spain. T cells, B-cell-depleted T cells, or PBMCs supplied cDNA or gDNA.

Original handling: Nucleated cell number was recorded as an estimate derived from reference gene primer amplification. The protocol was immunoSEQ multiplex PCR, while the TCRdb copy is restricted to in-frame clones and leaves out a portion. V and J calls plus clone size are reproduced from that table; the DNA served to infer D and trimming. The table records more than 150,000 clones, 70% to 85% of them present only once. Trimming pared 5 bases from V and 10 bases from J, leaving 12 bases between. The CDR3 spans 12 residues. Germline CDR1 reads SEHNR; CDR2 reads FQNEAQ (reference sequence). The chain employs TRBV7-9 and TRBJ2-1, with a weak D call TRBD2 (5 bases). Input material: peripheral blood. The sequence derives from a man between 50 and 59 years old who had recovered from COVID-19. The CDR3 DNA follows: TGTGCCAGCAGCCCCAATCCGGGGGAGCAGTTCTTC. Amino acids: CASSPNPGEQFF. The whole variable domain, remainder taken from reference TRBV7-9 and TRBJ2-1, is DTGVSQNPRHKITKRGQNVTFRCDPISEHNRLYWYRQTLGQGPEFLTYFQNEAQLEKSRLLSDRFSAERPKGSFSTLEIQRTEQGDSAMYLCASSPNPGEQFFGPGTRLTVL.